Below are 14 T cell receptor beta chains sequenced from a single sample in a study of T cell repertoires in cytomegalovirus infection. TCRdb reanalysed the reads using MiXCR and keeps one entry per CDR3 protein. The sample lists 680,000 or so distinct CDR3 sequences, approximately 34% occurring once. The sequenced sample consisted of PBMCs. These receptor sequences come from a human donor in good health (CMV status not recorded). Some clones in this sample may be carry-over from other donors' samples.

The rearrangement joins TRBV6-1 to TRBJ2-1; 9 positions agree with TRBD2. After removal of 6 bases from V and 7 bases from J, the junction contained 10 bases not matched to a gene. The CDR3 extends over 15 amino acids. Germline V gives CDR1 MNHNS, CDR2 SASEGT. CDR3 region: CASSHFGGGANEQFF. The CDR3, as DNA: TGTGCCAGCAGCCATTTTGGCGGGGGGGCTAATGAGCAGTTCTTC.

This clonotype was found many times. The CDR3 region is CASSLLRTGLEQYF. The CDR3, as DNA: TGTGCCAGCAGCTTGCTTCGGACAGGCCTGGAGCAGTACTTC. The chain joins TRBV7-6 to TRBJ2-7; 7 nucleotides match TRBD1. With 3 bases clipped from V and 7 bases from J, the junction kept 9 bases outside the gene matches. The CDR3 is 14 amino acids. Per the germline V gene, CDR1 is SGHVS and CDR2 is FNYEAQ.

This clonotype was found a few times. V is TRBV19 and J is TRBJ1-1, with 9 bases identical to TRBD1. The germline V gene has CDR1 LNHDA and CDR2 SQIVND (reference sequence). This CDR3 has 13 amino acids. Germline trimming cut 7 bases from V and 5 bases from J; bases unmatched to any gene: 5. The CDR3 region has the DNA TGTGCCAGTAAGGGAGACAGGGGGACTGAAGCTTTCTTT. As protein: CASKGDRGTEAFF. Supplemented by reference TRBV19 and TRBJ1-1, the full variable domain reads DGGITQSPKYLFRKEGQNVTLSCEQNLNHDAMYWYRQDPGQGLRLIYYSQIVNDFQKGDIAEGYSVSREKKESFPLTVTSAQKNPTAFYLCASKGDRGTEAFFGQGTRLTVV.

This clonotype was recorded at least ten times. The chain uses TRBV7-8 and TRBJ2-7, with D hard to call. V shed 3 bases and J shed 4 bases, with 7 bases lying between them. The CDR3 is made up of 12 amino acids. From germline, CDR1 is SGHVS and CDR2 FQNEAQ. This CDR3 is CASSFDTYEQYF. The CDR3 DNA reads as TGTGCCAGCAGCTTCGACACTTACGAGCAGTACTTC.

This clonotype has a single count. The chain has TRBV6-6 and TRBJ1-5, with D unclear. The CDR3 runs 16 residues. Trimming took off 0 bases at V and 1 base at J, with 10 bases between the two ends. The V gene's germline CDR1 is MNHNY and CDR2 SVGAGI (reference sequence). For the CDR3, the DNA is TGTGCCAGCAGTTACTCTCATGGAGGCAGCAATCAGCCCCAGCATTTT. Its protein product is CASSYSHGGSNQPQHF.

This clonotype occurred a few times. The rearrangement links TRBV28 to TRBJ1-2, with a possible D match to TRBD1 (6 bases). The germline V gene has CDR1 MDHEN and CDR2 SYDVKM. This CDR3 contains 12 residues. Trimming took off 8 bases at V and 8 bases at J, with 15 bases between the two ends. CDR3 DNA sequence: TGTGCCAGCGGCGTCAGGGGACGAGGCTACACCTTC. This sequence encodes CASGVRGRGYTF.

This chain connects TRBV12-3 or TRBV12-4 to TRBJ2-7; D might be TRBD1 or TRBD2, each matching 6 bases. Trimming left V 3 bases short and J 6 bases short, with 9 bases between. The length of the CDR3 is 12 residues. CDR3 region: CASSFGGPEQYF. The CDR3 DNA reads TGTGCCAGCAGTTTTGGGGGGCCCGAGCAGTACTTC.

The chain uses TRBV7-9 and TRBJ2-3; 8 bases map to TRBD2. CDR1 SEHNR and CDR2 FQNEAQ come from the germline V gene (reference sequence). The trim removed 5 bases at V and 4 bases at J, leaving 5 bases unmatched. The CDR3 totals 14 residues. The CDR3 sequence is CASSAGLAADTQYF. The DNA of the CDR3 is TGTGCCAGCAGCGCAGGACTAGCTGCAGATACGCAGTATTTT.

There are a few counts of this clonotype. The V call is TRBV5-1, the J call TRBJ2-7, with 10 bases identical to TRBD2. Germline CDR1 is SGHRS and CDR2 is YFSETQ. With 1 base clipped from V and 5 bases from J, the junction kept 6 bases outside the gene matches. There are 15 residues in the CDR3. In nucleotides, the CDR3 is TGCGCCAGCAGCTTGAGGGCTAGCGGGAGTGACGAGCAGTACTTC. This gives the protein CASSLRASGSDEQYF.

This clonotype was seen repeatedly, ten times or more. This chain joins TRBV12-3 or TRBV12-4 and TRBJ1-4; unclear D gene. Deletions cut 3 bases from V and 8 bases from J, with 7 bases between. The CDR3 covers 12 residues. CDR3 DNA: TGTGCCAGCAGTTTGTACGGGGAAAAACTGTTTTTT. Its translation is CASSLYGEKLFF.

This clonotype was counted ten times or more. The gene calls are TRBV7-8 and TRBJ1-5; 7 nucleotides align to TRBD1. V shed 1 base and J 0 bases; nucleotides not matched to a gene: 6. The CDR3 is 17 amino acids. Germline V gene data show CDR1 as SGHVS and CDR2 as FQNEAQ. CDR3 sequence reads: CASSLDPGGYSNQPQHF. CDR3 coding DNA: TGTGCCAGCAGCTTAGATCCAGGGGGTTATAGCAATCAGCCCCAGCATTTT.

The J gene is TRBJ1-6, the V gene TRBV28, with TRBD1 identical over 7 bases. The V segment lost 7 bases and the J segment 5 bases; nucleotides outside the gene matches: 2. Germline CDR1 reads MDHEN; CDR2 reads SYDVKM. The CDR3 extends over 13 amino acids. The CDR3 loop reads CASTGQHNSPLHF. In DNA, the CDR3 is TGTGCCAGCACGGGACAGCATAATTCACCCCTCCACTTT.

Here the CDR3 reads CASSLSAESSGNTIYF. The CDR3 bases are TGTGCCAGCAGTTTATCTGCCGAGAGCTCTGGAAACACCATATATTTT. The V call is TRBV27, the J call TRBJ1-3; D remains unclear. The CDR3 length is 16 residues. Germline CDR1 MNHEY, CDR2 SMNVEV (reference sequence). V gave up 0 bases and J gave up 0 bases, with 9 bases separating them.

V and J are TRBV28 and TRBJ1-4, with D unclear. The CDR3 sequence is 15 residues long. Per germline, CDR1 MDHEN and CDR2 SYDVKM. V was pared by 3 bases and J by 3 bases, with 11 bases between. CDR3 loop: CASSFGPTANEKLFF. The CDR3 DNA sequence: TGTGCCAGCAGTTTTGGCCCCACAGCTAATGAAAAACTGTTTTTT. The full variable domain, in which reference TRBV28 and TRBJ1-4 provide the parts outside the CDR3, is DVKVTQSSRYLVKRTGEKVFLECVQDMDHENMFWYRQDPGLGLRLIYFSYDVKMKEKGDIPEGYSVSREKKERFSLILESASTNQTSMYLCASSFGPTANEKLFFGSGTQLSVL.